The 21 T cell receptor beta chains presented below share a single source sample, sequenced in a study of cytomegalovirus exposure and HLA in healthy donors. Libraries were prepared by immunoSEQ multiplex PCR; TCRdb keeps only in-frame clonotypes and omits some of them. The top ten clones hold 1.2% of a sample with some 240,000 clones, around 88% of them seen once. The specimen sequenced was PBMCs. The receptors derive from a woman aged 25 to 39 in good health and CMV-seropositive.

The chain joins TRBV2 to TRBJ2-3; D may be TRBD1 (5 bases). Germline loops: CDR1 SNHLY, CDR2 FYNNEI. Trimming took 2 bases from V and 6 from J, leaving 9 bases between them. The CDR3 is 13 amino acids. CDR3 nucleotides: TGTGCCAGCAGTGAATTCCCAGGGGATACGCAGTATTTT. It translates to CASSEFPGDTQYF.

The genes are TRBV5-1 and TRBJ2-5; D is possibly TRBD1 (6 bases). Per germline, CDR1 SGHRS and CDR2 YFSETQ. The germline V and J ends were trimmed by 4 bases and 2 bases, with 9 bases remaining between them. The CDR3 extends over 13 amino acids. The CDR3 loop is CASSRDIQETQYF. The CDR3 region has the DNA TGCGCCAGCAGCAGGGACATTCAAGAGACCCAGTACTTC.

V usage is TRBV5-1 and J usage is TRBJ2-1; 9 positions agree with TRBD2. Germline assignment: CDR1 SGHRS and CDR2 YFSETQ. This CDR3 is 16 amino acids long. Germline trimming cut 2 bases from V and 3 bases from J; bases unmatched to any gene: 6. CDR3 bases: TGCGCCAGCAGCTTTCTTAGCGGGAGCCACTACAATGAGCAGTTCTTC. Translation gives CASSFLSGSHYNEQFF.

V usage is TRBV30 and J usage is TRBJ1-3, with D perhaps matching TRBD1 (5 bases). Trimming cost V 5 bases and J 0 bases, with 8 bases left between them. The CDR3 length is 13 residues. Germline loops: CDR1 GTSNPN, CDR2 SVGIG (reference sequence). CDR3 nucleotides: TGTGCCTGGGACAGCCTCTCTGGAAACACCATATATTTT. The encoded protein is CAWDSLSGNTIYF.

The CDR3 reads CASSPLLFRVRTSGTVSYNEQFF. CDR3 nucleotides: TGTGCCAGCTCACCACTATTATTCAGGGTACGGACTAGCGGGACCGTCTCCTACAATGAGCAGTTCTTC. The chain couples TRBV18 to TRBJ2-1; 12 bases agree with TRBD2. Trimming took 1 base from V and 0 from J; bases not matched to a gene: 19. The V gene's germline CDR1 is KGHSH and CDR2 LQKENI. There are 23 residues in the CDR3.

J is TRBJ1-2 and V is TRBV28, with TRBD1 identical over 9 bases. The CDR3 runs 16 residues. Germline V gene sequence: CDR1 MDHEN, CDR2 SYDVKM. V trimming: 5 bases; J trimming: 6 bases; junction bases outside the gene matches: 13. CDR3 nucleotides: TGTGCCAGCAGTCCGATAAACACCGGGACAGGGAATGGCTACACCTTC. This encodes CASSPINTGTGNGYTF.

The chain recombines TRBV27 with TRBJ1-5; the D gene is possibly TRBD1 (5 bases). V gave up 6 bases and J gave up 2 bases, with 17 bases separating them. In germline, CDR1 is MNHEY, CDR2 SMNVEV (reference sequence). There are 16 residues in the CDR3. This CDR3 reads CASRPDWGTGNQPQHF. The CDR3 DNA reads as TGTGCCAGCAGACCCGACTGGGGCACCGGCAATCAGCCCCAGCATTTT.

The genes are TRBV9 and TRBJ1-1; D may be TRBD1 (5 bases). From germline, CDR1 is SGDLS and CDR2 YYNGEE. Trimming left V 5 bases short and J 11 bases short, with 19 bases between. The CDR3 contains 13 residues. In DNA form, the CDR3 reads TGTGCCAGCAGTGAGGCGGTTTGGGGGAGGGCTTTCTTT. It translates to CASSEAVWGRAFF.

V usage is TRBV5-6 and J usage is TRBJ1-2; D gene uncertain. CDR1 and CDR2 from the germline V gene are SGHDT and YYEEEE. This CDR3 spans 17 amino acids. Trimming cost V 3 bases and J 4 bases, with 22 bases left between them. The CDR3, as DNA: TGTGCCAGCAGCTCGAGTCGAGAATCGATACCGATCTATGGCTACACCTTC. This codes for CASSSSRESIPIYGYTF.

The V call is TRBV19, the J call TRBJ1-1; no reliable D call. The CDR3 is 12 amino acids. The V end lost 0 bases, the J end lost 4 bases, and 3 bases lay between the germline ends. Germline assignment: CDR1 LNHDA and CDR2 SQIVND (reference sequence). CDR3 loop: CASSIESTEAFF. CDR3 in DNA: TGTGCCAGTAGTATAGAGAGCACTGAAGCTTTCTTT.

The chain carries TRBV29-1 and TRBJ1-5; 10 bases agree with TRBD1. This CDR3 spans 16 amino acids. The trim removed 4 bases at V and 4 bases at J, leaving 10 bases unmatched. Germline assignment: CDR1 SQVTM and CDR2 ANQGSEA. The CDR3 reads CSVVQGGTGANQPQHF. The CDR3 DNA sequence: TGCAGCGTTGTCCAGGGCGGGACAGGGGCGAATCAGCCCCAGCATTTT.

The chain joins TRBV6-1 to TRBJ1-3; D remains ambiguous. This CDR3 comprises 15 residues. V was shortened by 2 bases and J by 0 bases, with 8 bases between the two germline ends. Germline CDR1 reads MNHNS; CDR2 reads SASEGT. The CDR3 loop reads CASSENSNSGNTIYF. In nucleotides, the CDR3 is TGTGCCAGCAGTGAAAACAGCAACTCTGGAAACACCATATATTTT.

V and J are TRBV6-1 and TRBJ2-7; 9 nucleotides align to TRBD2. V shed 1 base and J 0 bases; nucleotides not matched to a gene: 4. CDR3 size: 16 residues. Per germline, CDR1 MNHNS and CDR2 SASEGT. Written as DNA, the CDR3 is TGTGCCAGCAGTGAAGAAGGCGGGAGGGCCTCCTACGAGCAGTACTTC. Translated: CASSEEGGRASYEQYF.

V is TRBV19 and J is TRBJ2-2, with 10 positions matching TRBD2. V shed 2 bases, J shed 7 bases, and the junction held 7 bases outside the gene matches. The CDR3 is 16 residues long. From germline, CDR1 is LNHDA and CDR2 SQIVND (reference sequence). The CDR3 DNA is TGTGCCAGTAGTATAACCAGCAGCGGGAGGGGCGGGGAGCTGTTTTTT. Encoded protein: CASSITSSGRGGELFF.

The CDR3 bases are TGTGCCAGTAGGGGAGGGGCTCTCATTTATAGCAATCAGCCCCAGCATTTT. It codes for CASRGGALIYSNQPQHF. The chain uses TRBV19 and TRBJ1-5, with D tentatively TRBD1 (5 bases). Trimming removed 6 bases from V and 0 bases from J, with 18 bases in between. Germline V lookup: CDR1 LNHDA, CDR2 SQIVND (reference sequence). CDR3 length equals 17 residues.

Turning to this clone: The sample carries other DNA sequences with the same CDR3. The chain employs TRBV5-1 and TRBJ2-1, with 9 bases matching TRBD1. Germline-derived CDR1 and CDR2 are SGHRS and YFSETQ. The CDR3 consists of 15 residues. Trimming cost V 0 bases and J 3 bases; bases outside gene matches: 1. The CDR3 nucleotides read TGCGCCAGCAGCTTGGTGGGACAGGGCTACAATGAGCAGTTCTTC. Amino acids: CASSLVGQGYNEQFF.

The CDR3 region is CASSVGREGPSYEQYF. In DNA, the CDR3 is TGTGCCAGCAGCGTAGGGCGGGAGGGCCCATCCTACGAGCAGTACTTC. V gene TRBV9 combines with J gene TRBJ2-7; 9 bases align to TRBD2. The CDR3 is made up of 16 amino acids. The junction had 5 bases not matched to a gene; V was cut back by 0 bases and J by 1 base. Germline assignment: CDR1 SGDLS and CDR2 YYNGEE.

V usage is TRBV6-5 and J usage is TRBJ2-7; TRBD1 matches 7 bases. Germline V lookup: CDR1 MNHEY, CDR2 SVGAGI. The length of the CDR3 is 13 residues. Trimming cost V 7 bases and J 7 bases; bases outside gene matches: 10. For the CDR3, the DNA is TGTGCCAGCATCAAGACAGGGTCAGGGGAGCAGTACTTC. Its translation is CASIKTGSGEQYF.

The chain combines TRBV27 with TRBJ2-1; D is undetermined. The V end was cut by 6 bases, the J end by 0 bases, with 9 bases between. The CDR3 totals 14 residues. The germline V gene has CDR1 MNHEY and CDR2 SMNVEV (reference sequence). CDR3 residues: CASSAWSSYNEQFF. The DNA of the CDR3 is TGTGCCAGCAGCGCCTGGAGCTCCTACAATGAGCAGTTCTTC.

This chain uses TRBV19 with TRBJ2-7; 10 nucleotides line up with TRBD1. CDR1 LNHDA and CDR2 SQIVND come from the germline V gene (reference sequence). Trimming at V came to 0 bases and at J to 6 bases, leaving 5 bases not matched to a gene. This CDR3 spans 15 amino acids. CDR3 in amino acids: CASSIEYGQGGEQYF. In DNA form, the CDR3 reads TGTGCCAGTAGTATAGAGTACGGACAGGGGGGCGAGCAGTACTTC.

The chain employs TRBV7-7 and TRBJ1-1; the D is unclear. V dropped 3 bases and J dropped 0 bases, with 5 bases sitting between them. Germline CDR1 SSHAT, CDR2 FNYEAQ (reference sequence). The CDR3 runs 13 residues. The CDR3 nucleotides read TGTGCCAGCAGCTTGCAGTTGAACACTGAAGCTTTCTTT. Amino acid sequence: CASSLQLNTEAFF.